This record looks at one T cell receptor (beta chain) sequence and its context. CDR1 SGHTA and CDR2 FQGNSA come from the germline V gene. The germline V and J ends were trimmed by 5 bases and 2 bases, with 16 bases remaining between them. The CDR3 covers 15 residues. Beta-chain TCR CDR3 regions were amplified from RNA transcripts. HTBI primers were employed in first-round RT-PCR, then a second-round multiplex PCR followed. TCRdb re-called the multiplex PCR reads through MiXCR, storing one row per CDR3 protein. Here the sample spans over 150,000 distinct CDR3 sequences, roughly two fifths being singletons. The data were obtained in a study of Graves' ophthalmopathy and Graves' hyperthyroidism.

Sequenced input: peripheral blood. The source of this sequence is a woman aged 35 to 49 with Graves' ophthalmopathy. V and J are TRBV7-2 and TRBJ2-7; perhaps TRBD2 as D (6 bases). The CDR3 region is CASSVLAGGPYEQYF. The CDR3, as DNA: TGTGCCAGCAGCGTCCTAGCAGGAGGGCCCTACGAGCAGTACTTC.